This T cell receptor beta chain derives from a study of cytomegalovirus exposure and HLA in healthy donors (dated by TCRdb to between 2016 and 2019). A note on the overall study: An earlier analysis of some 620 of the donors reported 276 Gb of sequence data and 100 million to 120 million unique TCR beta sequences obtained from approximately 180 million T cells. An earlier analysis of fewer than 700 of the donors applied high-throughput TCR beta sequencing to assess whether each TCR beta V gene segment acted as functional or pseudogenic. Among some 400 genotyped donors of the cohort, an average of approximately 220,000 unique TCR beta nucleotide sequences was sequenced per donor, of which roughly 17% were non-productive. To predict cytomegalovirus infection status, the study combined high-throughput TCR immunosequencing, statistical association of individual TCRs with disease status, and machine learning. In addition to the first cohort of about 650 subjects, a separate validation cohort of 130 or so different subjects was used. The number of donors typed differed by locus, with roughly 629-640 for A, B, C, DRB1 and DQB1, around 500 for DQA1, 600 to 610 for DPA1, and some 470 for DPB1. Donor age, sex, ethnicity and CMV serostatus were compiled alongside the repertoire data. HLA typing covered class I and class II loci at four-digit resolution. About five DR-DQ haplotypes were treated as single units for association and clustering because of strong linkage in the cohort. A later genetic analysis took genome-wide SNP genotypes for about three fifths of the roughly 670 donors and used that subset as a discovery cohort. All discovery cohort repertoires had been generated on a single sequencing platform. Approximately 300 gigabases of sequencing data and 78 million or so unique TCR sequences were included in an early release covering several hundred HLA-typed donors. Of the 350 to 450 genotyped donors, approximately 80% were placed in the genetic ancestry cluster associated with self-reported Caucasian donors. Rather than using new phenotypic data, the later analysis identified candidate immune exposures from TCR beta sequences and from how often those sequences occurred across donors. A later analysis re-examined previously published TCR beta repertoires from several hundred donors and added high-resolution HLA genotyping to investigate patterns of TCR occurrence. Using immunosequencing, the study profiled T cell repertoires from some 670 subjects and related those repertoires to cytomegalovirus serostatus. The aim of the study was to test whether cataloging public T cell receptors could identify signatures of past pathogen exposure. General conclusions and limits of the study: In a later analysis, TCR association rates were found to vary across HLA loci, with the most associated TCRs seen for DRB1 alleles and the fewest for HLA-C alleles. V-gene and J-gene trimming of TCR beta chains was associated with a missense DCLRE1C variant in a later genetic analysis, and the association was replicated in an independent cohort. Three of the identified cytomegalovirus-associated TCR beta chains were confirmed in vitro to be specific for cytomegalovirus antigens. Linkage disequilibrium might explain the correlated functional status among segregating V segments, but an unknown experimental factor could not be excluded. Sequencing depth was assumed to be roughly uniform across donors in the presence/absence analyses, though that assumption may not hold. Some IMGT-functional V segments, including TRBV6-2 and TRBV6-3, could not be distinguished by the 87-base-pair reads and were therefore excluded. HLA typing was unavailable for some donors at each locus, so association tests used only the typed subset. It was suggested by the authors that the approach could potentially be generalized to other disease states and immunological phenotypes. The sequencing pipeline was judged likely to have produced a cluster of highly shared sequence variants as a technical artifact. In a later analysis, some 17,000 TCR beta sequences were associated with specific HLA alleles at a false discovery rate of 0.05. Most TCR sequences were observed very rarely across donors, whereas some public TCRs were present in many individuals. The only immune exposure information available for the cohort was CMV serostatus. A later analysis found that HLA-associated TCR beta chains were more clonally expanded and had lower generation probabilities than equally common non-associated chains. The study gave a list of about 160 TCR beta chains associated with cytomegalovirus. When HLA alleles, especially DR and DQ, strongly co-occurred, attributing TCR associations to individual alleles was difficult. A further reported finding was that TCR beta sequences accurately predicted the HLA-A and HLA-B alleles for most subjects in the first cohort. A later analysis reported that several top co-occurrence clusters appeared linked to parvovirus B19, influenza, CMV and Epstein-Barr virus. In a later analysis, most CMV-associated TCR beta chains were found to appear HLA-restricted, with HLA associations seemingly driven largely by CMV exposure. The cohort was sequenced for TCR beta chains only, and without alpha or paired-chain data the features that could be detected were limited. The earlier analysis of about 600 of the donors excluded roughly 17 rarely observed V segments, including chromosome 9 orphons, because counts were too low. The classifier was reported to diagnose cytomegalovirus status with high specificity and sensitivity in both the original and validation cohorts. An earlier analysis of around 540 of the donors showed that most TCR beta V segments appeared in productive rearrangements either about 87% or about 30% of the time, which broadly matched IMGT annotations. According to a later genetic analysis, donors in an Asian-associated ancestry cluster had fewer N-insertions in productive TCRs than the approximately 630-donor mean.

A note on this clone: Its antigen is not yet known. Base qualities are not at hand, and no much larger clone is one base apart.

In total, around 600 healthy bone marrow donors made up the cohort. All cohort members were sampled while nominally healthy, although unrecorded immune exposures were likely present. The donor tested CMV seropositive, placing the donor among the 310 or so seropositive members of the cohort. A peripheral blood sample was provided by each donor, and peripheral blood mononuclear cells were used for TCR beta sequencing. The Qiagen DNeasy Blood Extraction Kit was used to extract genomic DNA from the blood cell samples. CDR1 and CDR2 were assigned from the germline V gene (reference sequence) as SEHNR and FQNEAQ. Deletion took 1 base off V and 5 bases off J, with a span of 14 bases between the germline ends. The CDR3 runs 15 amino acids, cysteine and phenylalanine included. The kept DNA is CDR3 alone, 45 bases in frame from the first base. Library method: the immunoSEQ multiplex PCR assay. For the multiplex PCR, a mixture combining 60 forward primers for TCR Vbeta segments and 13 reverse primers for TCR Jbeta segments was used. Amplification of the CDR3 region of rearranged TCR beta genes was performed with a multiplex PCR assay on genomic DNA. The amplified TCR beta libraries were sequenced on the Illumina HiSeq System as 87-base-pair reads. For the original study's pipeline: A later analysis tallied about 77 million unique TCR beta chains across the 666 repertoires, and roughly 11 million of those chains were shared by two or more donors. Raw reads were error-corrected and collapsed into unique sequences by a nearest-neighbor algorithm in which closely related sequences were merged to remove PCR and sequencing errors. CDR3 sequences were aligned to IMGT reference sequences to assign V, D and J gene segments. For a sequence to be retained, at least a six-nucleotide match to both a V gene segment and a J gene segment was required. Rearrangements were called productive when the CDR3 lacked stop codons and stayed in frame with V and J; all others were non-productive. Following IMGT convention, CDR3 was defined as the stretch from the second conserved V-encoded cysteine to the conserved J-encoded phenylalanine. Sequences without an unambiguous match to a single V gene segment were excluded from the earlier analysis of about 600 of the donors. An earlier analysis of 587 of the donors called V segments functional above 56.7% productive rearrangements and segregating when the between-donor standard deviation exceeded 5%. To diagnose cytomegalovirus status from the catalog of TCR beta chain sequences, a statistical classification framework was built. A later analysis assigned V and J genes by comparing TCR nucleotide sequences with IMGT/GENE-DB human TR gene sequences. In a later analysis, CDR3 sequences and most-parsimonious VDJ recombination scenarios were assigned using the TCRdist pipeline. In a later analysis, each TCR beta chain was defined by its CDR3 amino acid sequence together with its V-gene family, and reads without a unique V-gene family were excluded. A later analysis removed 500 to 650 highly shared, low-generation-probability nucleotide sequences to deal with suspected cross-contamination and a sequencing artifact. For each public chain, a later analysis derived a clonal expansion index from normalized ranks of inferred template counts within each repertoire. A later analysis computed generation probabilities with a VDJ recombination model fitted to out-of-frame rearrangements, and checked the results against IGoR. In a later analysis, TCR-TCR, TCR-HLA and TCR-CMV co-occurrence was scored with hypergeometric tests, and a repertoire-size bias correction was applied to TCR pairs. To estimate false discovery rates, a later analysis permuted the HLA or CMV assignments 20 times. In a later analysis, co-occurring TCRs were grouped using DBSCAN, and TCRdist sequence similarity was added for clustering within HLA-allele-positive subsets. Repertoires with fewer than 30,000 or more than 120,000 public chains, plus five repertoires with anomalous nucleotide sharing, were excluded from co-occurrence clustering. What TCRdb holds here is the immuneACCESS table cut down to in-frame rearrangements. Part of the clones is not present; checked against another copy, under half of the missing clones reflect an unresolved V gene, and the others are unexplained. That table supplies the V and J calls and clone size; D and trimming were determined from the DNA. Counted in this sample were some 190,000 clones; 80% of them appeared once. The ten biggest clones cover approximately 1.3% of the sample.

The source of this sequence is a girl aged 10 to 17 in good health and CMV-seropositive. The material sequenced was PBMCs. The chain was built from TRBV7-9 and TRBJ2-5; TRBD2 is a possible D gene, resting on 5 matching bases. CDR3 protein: CASSLGNYPGETQYF. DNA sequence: TGTGCCAGCAGCTTAGGAAACTACCCGGGGGAGACCCAGTACTTC.